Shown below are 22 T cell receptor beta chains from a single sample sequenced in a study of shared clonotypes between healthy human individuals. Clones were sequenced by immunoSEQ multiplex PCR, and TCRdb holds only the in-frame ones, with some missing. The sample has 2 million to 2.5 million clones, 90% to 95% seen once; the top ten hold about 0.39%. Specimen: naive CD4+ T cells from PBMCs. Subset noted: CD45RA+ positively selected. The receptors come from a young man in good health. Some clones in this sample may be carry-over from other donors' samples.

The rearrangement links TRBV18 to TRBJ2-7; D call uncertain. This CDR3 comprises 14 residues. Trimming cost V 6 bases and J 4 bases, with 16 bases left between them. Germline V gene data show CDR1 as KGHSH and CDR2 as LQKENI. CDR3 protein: CASSPVAVGYEQYF. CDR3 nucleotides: TGTGCCAGCTCCCCGGTGGCGGTCGGTTACGAGCAGTACTTC.

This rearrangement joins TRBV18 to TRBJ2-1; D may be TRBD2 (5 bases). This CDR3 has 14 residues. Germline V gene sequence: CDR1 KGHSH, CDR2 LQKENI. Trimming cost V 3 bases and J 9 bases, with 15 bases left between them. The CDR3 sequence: CASSPGLAGREQFF. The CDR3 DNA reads TGTGCCAGCTCACCTGGCCTAGCAGGACGTGAGCAGTTCTTC.

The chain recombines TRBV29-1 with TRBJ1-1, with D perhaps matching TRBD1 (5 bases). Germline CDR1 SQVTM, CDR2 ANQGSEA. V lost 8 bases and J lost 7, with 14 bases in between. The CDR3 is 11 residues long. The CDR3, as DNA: TGCAGCTCCTGGGACTGGAATGAAGCTTTCTTT. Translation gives CSSWDWNEAFF.

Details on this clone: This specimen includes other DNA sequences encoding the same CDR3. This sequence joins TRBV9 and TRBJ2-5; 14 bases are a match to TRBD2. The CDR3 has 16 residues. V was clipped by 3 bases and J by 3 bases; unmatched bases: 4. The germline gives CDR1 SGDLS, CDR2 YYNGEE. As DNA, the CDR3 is TGTGCCAGCAGCGCGGGACTAGCGGGAGCAGAAGAGACCCAGTACTTC. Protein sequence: CASSAGLAGAEETQYF.

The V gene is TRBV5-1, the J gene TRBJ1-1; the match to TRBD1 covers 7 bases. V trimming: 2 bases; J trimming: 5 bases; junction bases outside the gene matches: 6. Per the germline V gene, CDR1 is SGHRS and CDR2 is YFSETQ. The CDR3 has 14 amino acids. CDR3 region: CASSFEGAGTEAFF. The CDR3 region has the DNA TGCGCCAGCAGCTTCGAGGGGGCTGGGACTGAAGCTTTCTTT.

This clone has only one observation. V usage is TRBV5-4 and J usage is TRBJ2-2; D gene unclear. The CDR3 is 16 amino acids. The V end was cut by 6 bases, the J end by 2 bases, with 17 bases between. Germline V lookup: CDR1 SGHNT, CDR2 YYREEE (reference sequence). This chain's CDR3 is CASTVLGSRNTGELFF. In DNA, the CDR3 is TGTGCCAGCACAGTGCTGGGGTCCAGAAACACCGGGGAGCTGTTTTTT. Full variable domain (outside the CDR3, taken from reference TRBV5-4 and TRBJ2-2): ETGVTQSPTHLIKTRGQQVTLRCSSQSGHNTVSWYQQALGQGPQFIFQYYREEENGRGNFPPRFSGLQFPNYSSELNVNALELDDSALYLCASTVLGSRNTGELFFGEGSRLTVL.

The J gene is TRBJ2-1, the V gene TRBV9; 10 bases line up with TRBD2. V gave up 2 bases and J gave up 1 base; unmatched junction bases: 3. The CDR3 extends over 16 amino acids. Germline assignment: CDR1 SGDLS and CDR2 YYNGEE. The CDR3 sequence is CASSVLAGASYNEQFF. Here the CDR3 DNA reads TGTGCCAGCAGCGTCCTAGCGGGAGCTTCCTACAATGAGCAGTTCTTC.

The CDR3: CASRTGALGGYTF. The DNA for the CDR3 is TGTGCCAGCAGGACCGGGGCACTGGGGGGCTACACCTTC. The chain has TRBV6-1 and TRBJ1-2, with D tentatively TRBD1 (5 bases). The length of the CDR3 is 13 residues. Deletions cut 6 bases from V and 8 bases from J, with 16 bases between. Looked up from germline, CDR1 is MNHNS and CDR2 is SASEGT.

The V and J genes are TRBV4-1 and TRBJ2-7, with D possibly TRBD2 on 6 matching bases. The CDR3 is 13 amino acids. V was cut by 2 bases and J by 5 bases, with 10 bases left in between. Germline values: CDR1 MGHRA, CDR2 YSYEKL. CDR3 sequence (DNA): TGCGCCAGCAGCCAACCCGGCGGGGACGAGCAGTACTTC. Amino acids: CASSQPGGDEQYF.

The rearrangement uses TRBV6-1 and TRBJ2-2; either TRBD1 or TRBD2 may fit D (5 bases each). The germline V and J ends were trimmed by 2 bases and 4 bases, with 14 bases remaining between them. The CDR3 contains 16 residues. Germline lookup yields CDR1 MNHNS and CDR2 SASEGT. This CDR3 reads CASSESPGATTGELFF. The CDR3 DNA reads TGTGCCAGCAGTGAAAGTCCCGGGGCGACCACCGGGGAGCTGTTTTTT.

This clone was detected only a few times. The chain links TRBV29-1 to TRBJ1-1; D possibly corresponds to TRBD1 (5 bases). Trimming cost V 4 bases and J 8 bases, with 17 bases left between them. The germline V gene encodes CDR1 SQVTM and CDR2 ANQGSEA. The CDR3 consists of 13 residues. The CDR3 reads CSVVKTGVGEAFF. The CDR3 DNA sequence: TGCAGCGTTGTGAAGACGGGGGTAGGGGAAGCTTTCTTT.

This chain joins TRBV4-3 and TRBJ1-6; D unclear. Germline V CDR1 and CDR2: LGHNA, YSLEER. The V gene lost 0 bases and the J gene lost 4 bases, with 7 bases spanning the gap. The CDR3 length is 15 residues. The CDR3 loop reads CASSQDSRYNSPLHF. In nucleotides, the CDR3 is TGCGCCAGCAGCCAAGACTCCAGGTATAATTCACCCCTCCACTTT.

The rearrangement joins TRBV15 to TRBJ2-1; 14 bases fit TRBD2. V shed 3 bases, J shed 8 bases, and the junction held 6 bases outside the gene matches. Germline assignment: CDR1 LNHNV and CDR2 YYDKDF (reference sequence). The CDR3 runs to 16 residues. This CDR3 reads CATSSRLAGGMDEQFF. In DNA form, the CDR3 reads TGTGCCACCAGCAGTCGACTAGCGGGAGGGATGGATGAGCAGTTCTTC.

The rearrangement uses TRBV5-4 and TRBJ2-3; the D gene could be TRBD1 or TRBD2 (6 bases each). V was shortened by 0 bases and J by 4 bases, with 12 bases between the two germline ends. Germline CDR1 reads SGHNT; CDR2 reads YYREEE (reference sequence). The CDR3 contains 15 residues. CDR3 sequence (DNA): TGTGCCAGCAGCTTGGGGGGGGCGCAGGCAGATACGCAGTATTTT. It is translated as CASSLGGAQADTQYF.

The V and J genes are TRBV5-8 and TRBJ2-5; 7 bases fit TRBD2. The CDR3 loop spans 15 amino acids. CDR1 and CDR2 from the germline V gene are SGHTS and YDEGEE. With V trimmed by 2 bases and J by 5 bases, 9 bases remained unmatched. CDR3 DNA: TGTGCCAGCAGCTTAGGGCGGTCCGGGGGGGAGACCCAGTACTTC. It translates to CASSLGRSGGETQYF.

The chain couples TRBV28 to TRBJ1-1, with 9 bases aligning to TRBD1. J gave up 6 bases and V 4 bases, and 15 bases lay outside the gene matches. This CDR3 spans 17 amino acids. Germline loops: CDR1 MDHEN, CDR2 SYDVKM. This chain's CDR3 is CASSSSTGTGKRSEAFF. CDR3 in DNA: TGTGCCAGCAGTTCCTCAACCGGGACAGGGAAGAGGTCTGAAGCTTTCTTT. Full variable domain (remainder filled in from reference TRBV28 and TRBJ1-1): DVKVTQSSRYLVKRTGEKVFLECVQDMDHENMFWYRQDPGLGLRLIYFSYDVKMKEKGDIPEGYSVSREKKERFSLILESASTNQTSMYLCASSSSTGTGKRSEAFFGQGTRLTVV.

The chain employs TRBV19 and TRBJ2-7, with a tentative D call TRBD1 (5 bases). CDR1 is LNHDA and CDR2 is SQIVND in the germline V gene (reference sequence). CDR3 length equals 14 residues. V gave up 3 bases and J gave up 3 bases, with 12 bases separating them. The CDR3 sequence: CASSMGTGYYEQYF. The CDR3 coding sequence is TGTGCCAGTAGTATGGGTACAGGTTACTACGAGCAGTACTTC.

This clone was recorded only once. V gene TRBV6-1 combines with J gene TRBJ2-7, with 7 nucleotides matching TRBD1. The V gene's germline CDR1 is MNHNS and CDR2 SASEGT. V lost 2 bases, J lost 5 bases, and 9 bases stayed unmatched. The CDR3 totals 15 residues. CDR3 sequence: CASSELWTGIHEQYF. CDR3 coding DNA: TGTGCCAGCAGTGAATTGTGGACAGGTATCCACGAGCAGTACTTC.

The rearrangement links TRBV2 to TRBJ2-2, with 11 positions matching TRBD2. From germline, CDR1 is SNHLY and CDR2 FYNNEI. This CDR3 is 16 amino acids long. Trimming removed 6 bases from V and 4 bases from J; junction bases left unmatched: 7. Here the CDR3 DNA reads TGTGCCAGCAGCCCACTAGCGGGAGTTAGCACCGGGGAGCTGTTTTTT. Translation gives CASSPLAGVSTGELFF. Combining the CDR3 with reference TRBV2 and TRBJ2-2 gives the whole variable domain EPEVTQTPSHQVTQMGQEVILRCVPISNHLYFYWYRQILGQKVEFLVSFYNNEISEKSEIFDDQFSVERPDGSNFTLKIRSTKLEDSAMYFCASSPLAGVSTGELFFGEGSRLTVL.

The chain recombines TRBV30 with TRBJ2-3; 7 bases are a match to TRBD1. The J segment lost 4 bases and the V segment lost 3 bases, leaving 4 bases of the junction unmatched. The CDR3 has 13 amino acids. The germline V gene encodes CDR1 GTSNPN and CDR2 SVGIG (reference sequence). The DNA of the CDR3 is TGTGCCTGGAGCGGACAGGTCGCAGATACGCAGTATTTT. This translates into CAWSGQVADTQYF.

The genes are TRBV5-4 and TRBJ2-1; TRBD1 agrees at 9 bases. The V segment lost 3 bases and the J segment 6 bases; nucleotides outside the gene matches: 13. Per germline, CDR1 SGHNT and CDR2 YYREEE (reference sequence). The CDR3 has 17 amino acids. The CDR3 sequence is CASSSGPRTGDGNEQFF. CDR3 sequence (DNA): TGTGCCAGCAGCTCCGGACCTCGGACAGGGGATGGCAATGAGCAGTTCTTC.

The chain's CDR3 is CASSLSSGSQETQYF. The CDR3, as DNA: TGTGCCAGCAGTTTATCGTCGGGGAGCCAAGAGACCCAGTACTTC. The rearrangement uses TRBV27 and TRBJ2-5; maybe TRBD2 (5 bases). V shed 0 bases and J shed 1 base, with 9 bases lying between them. CDR1 and CDR2 from the germline V gene are MNHEY and SMNVEV (reference sequence). The CDR3 extends over 15 amino acids.